The 13 T cell receptor beta chains below come from one sample, sequenced in a study of molecular identifiers for immune sequencing clone quantification. TCRdb re-called the PCR reads with MiXCR, one entry per CDR3 protein. The repertoire holds around 320,000 distinct CDR3 sequences, with about 23% as singletons. The sample consisted of naive CD8+ T cells from blood, with Jurkat cell RNA spiked in. The subset: FACS-sorted CD8+CD4-CCR7+CD45RA+ naive T cells. All receptors derive from a human donor in good health. Some libraries in this study had Jurkat cell RNA spiked in.

CDR3 protein: CASSPHVRGETQYF. CDR3 nucleotides: TGTGCCAGCTCACCACATGTTAGGGGTGAGACCCAGTACTTC. The chain carries TRBV18 and TRBJ2-5; TRBD1 is a possible D gene (5 bases). Between the trimmed V and J ends, which lost 1 base and 5 bases, there was a span of 11 bases. Germline V gene lookup returns CDR1 KGHSH and CDR2 LQKENI. The CDR3 sequence is 14 residues long. Complete variable domain (other parts from reference TRBV18 and TRBJ2-5): NAGVMQNPRHLVRRRGQEARLRCSPMKGHSHVYWYRQLPEEGLKFMVYLQKENIIDESGMPKERFSAEFPKEGPSILRIQQVVRGDSAAYFCASSPHVRGETQYFGPGTRLLVL.

The chain is built from TRBV11-2 and TRBJ2-7, with unresolved D. V lost 0 bases to trimming and J lost 9 bases, with 12 bases between them. The CDR3 loop spans 13 amino acids. CDR1 and CDR2 (germline): SGHAT, FQNNGV. As DNA, the CDR3 is TGTGCCAGCAGCTTAGAGGTTTTGGGCGGGCAGTACTTC. Translating it yields CASSLEVLGGQYF.

For the CDR3, the DNA is TGCAGTGCTAGAGACGCCAGGCGAGAGGATAATAGCAATCAGCCCCAGCATTTT. This codes for CSARDARREDNSNQPQHF. The J gene is TRBJ1-5, the V gene TRBV20-1; D not resolved. Germline V gene sequence: CDR1 DFQATT, CDR2 SNEGSKA (reference sequence). The CDR3 is made up of 18 amino acids. V was shortened by 0 bases and J by 0 bases, with 18 bases between the two germline ends.

On this clonotype itself: Possible read error: a much larger clone is one base away. V is TRBV20-1 and J is TRBJ1-6, with TRBD1 as a possible D gene (6 bases). Germline CDR1 and CDR2: DFQATT and SNEGSKA (reference sequence). The CDR3 is 17 residues long. V lost 2 bases and J 1 base, leaving 15 bases between the germline ends. The CDR3 is CSARRGRGRSYNSPLHF. The CDR3, as DNA: TGCAGTGCTAGAAGGGGCAGGGGACGGTCCTATAATTCACCCCTCCACTTT.

On this clonotype itself: This could be a read error, since a much larger clone is one nucleotide away. The rearrangement uses TRBV27 and TRBJ1-5; 10 bases are a match to TRBD1. The germline V gene encodes CDR1 MNHEY and CDR2 SMNVEV (reference sequence). This CDR3 is built from 14 residues. The CDR3 loop is CSSGDRGINQPQHF. The DNA of the CDR3 is TGTTCCAGCGGGGACAGGGGAATCAATCAGCCCCAGCATTTT.

The rearrangement joins TRBV30 to TRBJ2-2; no firm D call. The germline CDR1 and CDR2 sequences are GTSNPN and SVGIG (reference sequence). The CDR3 totals 13 residues. V was trimmed by 2 bases and J by 0 bases, leaving 4 bases between them. CDR3 sequence: CAWSFTNTGELFF. In DNA, the CDR3 is TGTGCCTGGAGTTTTACGAACACCGGGGAGCTGTTTTTT.

Worth noting for this clonotype: A much larger clone differs by one base, so this may be a read error. This chain links TRBV19 with TRBJ1-1; D remains unclear. The germline gives CDR1 LNHDA, CDR2 SQIVND (reference sequence). The CDR3 extends over 13 amino acids. V was pared by 10 bases and J by 1 base, with 13 bases between. CDR3 region: CATLTGKNTEAFF. The CDR3 DNA is TGTGCCACGCTGACGGGGAAGAACACTGAAGCTTTCTTT.

This clonotype has more than one count but fewer than ten. This chain joins TRBV5-1 and TRBJ1-4; TRBD1 matches 7 bases. V trimming: 0 bases; J trimming: 5 bases; junction bases outside the gene matches: 7. In germline, CDR1 is SGHRS, CDR2 YFSETQ. This CDR3 is 16 amino acids long. The CDR3 region has the DNA TGCGCCAGCAGCTTGGTATACAGGGGTTCCAATGAAAAACTGTTTTTT. Encoded protein: CASSLVYRGSNEKLFF.

The V gene is TRBV4-3, the J gene TRBJ1-3; D gene unclear. Germline CDR1 LGHNA, CDR2 YSLEER. Between the trimmed V and J ends, which lost 4 bases and 4 bases, there was a span of 14 bases. The CDR3 length is 15 residues. The CDR3 loop reads CASSLDYPPGNTIYF. CDR3 nucleotide sequence: TGCGCCAGCAGCCTAGATTACCCTCCCGGAAACACCATATATTTT.

This clonotype occurred many times. The chain couples TRBV13 to TRBJ2-3, with D unresolved. Looked up from germline, CDR1 is PRHDT and CDR2 is FYEKMQ (reference sequence). The CDR3 spans 14 residues. Trimming took 1 base from V and 5 from J, leaving 10 bases between them. Here the CDR3 reads CASSLESAEDTQYF. In DNA form, the CDR3 reads TGTGCCAGCAGCTTAGAGTCCGCGGAAGATACGCAGTATTTT. The whole variable domain, filled in from reference TRBV13 and TRBJ2-3, reads AAGVIQSPRHLIKEKRETATLKCYPIPRHDTVYWYQQGPGQDPQFLISFYEKMQSDKGSIPDRFSAQQFSDYHSELNMSSLELGDSALYFCASSLESAEDTQYFGPGTRLTVL.

There are a few counts of this clonotype. The V gene is TRBV30, the J gene TRBJ2-7; no clear D. CDR3 length: 14 amino acids. The germline V gene encodes CDR1 GTSNPN and CDR2 SVGIG (reference sequence). Trimming pared 2 bases from V and 7 bases from J, leaving 18 bases between. The CDR3 is CAWSIQFGSLEQYF. The CDR3 DNA sequence: TGTGCCTGGAGTATCCAATTTGGTTCCTTAGAGCAGTACTTC.

The chain recombines TRBV12-3 or TRBV12-4 with TRBJ2-2; tentative D call: TRBD2 (5 bases). The ends were cut back, 6 bases at V and 7 bases at J, with 24 bases in the middle. The CDR3 length is 17 residues. The CDR3 here is CASSRPGSDLIGGELFF. CDR3 bases: TGTGCCAGCAGCCGACCGGGTAGCGATCTGATCGGCGGGGAGCTGTTTTTT.

This clonotype was picked up many times. The genes are TRBV24-1 and TRBJ2-3; D is unresolved. V lost 1 base to trimming and J lost 2 bases, with 6 bases between them. CDR3 length: 14 amino acids. Per germline, CDR1 KGHDR and CDR2 SFDVKD. CDR3 in amino acids: CATSDFRPTDTQYF. The CDR3 DNA sequence: TGTGCCACCAGTGATTTCCGTCCCACAGATACGCAGTATTTT.